The text below deals with one T cell receptor (beta chain). These data come from a study of blood T cell repertoires in COVID-19. Looking at the study overall: The United States, Italy and Spain were the sources of the acute and convalescent COVID-19 samples. PBMCs, B-cell-depleted T cells, or T cells were the source of the cDNA or gDNA that made up the material.

Authors' data handling: Scientists estimated how many nucleated cells there were by amplifying reference gene primers. Measured with immunoSEQ multiplex PCR; TCRdb has only the in-frame clones, and not every one. V and J calls plus clone size are reproduced from that table; the DNA served to infer D and trimming. Of some 320,000 clones in the sample, around 85% were seen once. CDR1 and CDR2 from the germline V gene are LNHDA and SQIVND (reference sequence). This CDR3 is built from 13 residues. V was clipped by 5 bases and J by 3 bases, with 10 bases between them. This TCR was sampled from a human donor in a cohort sampled during active COVID-19. The V gene is TRBV19, the J gene TRBJ1-2; D not resolved. Sequences were obtained from peripheral blood. CDR3 sequence reads: CASSVRSHYGYTF. CDR3 nucleotide sequence: TGTGCCAGTAGTGTAAGGAGCCACTATGGCTACACCTTC.